These T cell receptor beta chains were read from a single sample in a study of T cell repertoires in cytomegalovirus infection. Using its own MiXCR run on the reads, TCRdb lists one record per CDR3 protein. The table has roughly 700,000 distinct CDR3 sequences, approximately 33% seen once. These TCRs' antigens remain unknown. Specimen: cultured PBMCs, collected from culture after CMV antigen stimulation. Receptors were obtained from a human donor in good health (CMV status not recorded). Some clones in this sample may be carry-over from other donors' samples. Each CDR3 is given with its conserved first and last residue. Fields, in order: clone size, V gene, D gene, J gene, CDR3 DNA, CDR3 protein. A D gene is named only where the DNA matches it firmly. Size tells how often a clone was seen (once, few, many) or the class of an expanded clone, and some rows leave it out.

few	TRBV6-2/TRBV6-3	NA	TRBJ1-1	TGTGCCAGCAGTTACTTATCATTCGGGGGCAGGACTGAAGCTTTCTTT	CASSYLSFGGRTEAFF
few	TRBV7-2	TRBD2	TRBJ2-7	TGTGCCAGCAGCTTCACTAGCGCAGCCTACGAGCAGTACTTC	CASSFTSAAYEQYF
few	TRBV7-2	NA	TRBJ2-7	TGTGCCAGCAGCTCCCTAGCCGCCGAGCAGTACTTC	CASSSLAAEQYF
many	TRBV7-2	TRBD2	TRBJ2-1	TGTGCCAGCATCGCCCCAGGGACTAGCTCACACAATGAGCAGTTCTTC	CASIAPGTSSHNEQFF
many	TRBV7-2	TRBD2	TRBJ2-1	TGTGCCAGCAGCTTGAGGACTAGCGGAGACGAAGAGTTCTTC	CASSLRTSGDEEFF
few	TRBV7-9	TRBD1	TRBJ1-2	TGTGCCAGCAGCCCCACGACAGACAGGGGCTATGGCTACACCTTC	CASSPTTDRGYGYTF
few	TRBV7-9	NA	TRBJ2-7	TGTGCCAGTGGGACGGGGAAATACGAGCAGTACTTC	CASGTGKYEQYF
NA	TRBV7-2	NA	TRBJ2-1	TGTGCCAGCACCTCTGGGGCAGGGGCGTACAATGAGCAGTTCTTC	CASTSGAGAYNEQFF
NA	TRBV6-6	TRBD2	TRBJ2-1	TGTGCCAGCAGTTACGGTAGGACTAGCGGGAGAAATGAGCAGTTCTTC	CASSYGRTSGRNEQFF
NA	TRBV7-9	NA	TRBJ1-2	TGTGCCAGCAGGGACAGTCCCTATGGCTACACCTTC	CASRDSPYGYTF
few	TRBV7-2	NA	TRBJ2-1	TGTGCCAGCAGCCTTTCAAGGGGCCCTGAGCAGTTCTTC	CASSLSRGPEQFF
few	TRBV6-1	NA	TRBJ1-1	TGTGCCAGCCTTCTCACCGGGGGACATCACACTGAAGCTTTCTTT	CASLLTGGHHTEAFF
few	TRBV7-2	TRBD2	TRBJ2-1	TGTGCCAGCAGTTACCGAGCGGGAGGCCCGAGTGAGCAGTTCTTC	CASSYRAGGPSEQFF
NA	TRBV19	TRBD2	TRBJ2-6	TGTGCCAGTAGCATGACTAGCGGGTCCAGCTCTGGGGCCAACGTCCTGACTTTC	CASSMTSGSSSGANVLTF
NA	TRBV20-1	NA	TRBJ2-4	TGCAGTGCTAGTACGGGGCCTTTAGCCAAAAACATTCAGTACTTC	CSASTGPLAKNIQYF
many	TRBV7-2	TRBD1	TRBJ1-2	TGTGCCAGCAGAATGGGACAGCCCTTCTATGGCTACACCTTC	CASRMGQPFYGYTF
few	TRBV6-1	NA	TRBJ2-1	TGTGCCAGCAGTGAAGGACCCCAGCCCTACAATGAGCAGTTCTTC	CASSEGPQPYNEQFF
NA	TRBV5-4	NA	TRBJ2-3	TGTGCCAGTCAATTAGGGGGGCTCACAGATACGCAGTATTTT	CASQLGGLTDTQYF
NA	TRBV6-5	NA	TRBJ1-6	TGTGCCAGCAGTTACGGCGGAACGGGGTTAGGACCCCTCCACTTT	CASSYGGTGLGPLHF
NA	TRBV5-1	NA	TRBJ2-5	TGCGCCAGCAGCTCGGACTGGCGGGAGACCCAGTACTTC	CASSSDWRETQYF
once	TRBV6-5	TRBD1	TRBJ2-1	TGTGCCAGCAGTTACTCGAGGGACAGGGTTAACAATGAGCAGTTCTTC	CASSYSRDRVNNEQFF
NA	TRBV6-5	NA	TRBJ1-1	TGTGCCAGCAGTTACTCGAGCCGTGAAGCTTTCTTT	CASSYSSREAFF
NA	TRBV9	NA	TRBJ2-3	TGTGCCAGCAGCGTAGGGGTGCGGGAACGCACAGATACGCAGTATTTT	CASSVGVRERTDTQYF
NA	TRBV7-2	NA	TRBJ2-1	TGTGCCAGCAGCTTAGATGCACCGGAATACAATGAGCAGTTCTTC	CASSLDAPEYNEQFF
NA	TRBV5-4	NA	TRBJ1-1	TGTGCCAGCAGCTCCCAGGCAGGATATGAAGCTTTCTTT	CASSSQAGYEAFF
few	TRBV25-1	NA	TRBJ2-7	TGTGCCAGCAGTCCCGAGAGGGAACAGGACGAGCAGTACTTC	CASSPEREQDEQYF
NA	TRBV28	NA	TRBJ2-3	TGTGCCAGCGAAAGGGGCTCAGATACGCAGTATTTT	CASERGSDTQYF
NA	TRBV7-9	NA	TRBJ1-3	TGTGCCAGCAGCTCATACTCAGGGAGTGGAAACACCATATATTTT	CASSSYSGSGNTIYF
NA	TRBV2	NA	TRBJ1-4	TGTGCCAGCAGTGACGGTCGCCGGAATGAAAAACTGTTTTTT	CASSDGRRNEKLFF
NA	TRBV7-9	NA	TRBJ1-1	TGTGCCAGCAGCTCAGGGGTGGAAGGGGCTTTCTTT	CASSSGVEGAFF
few	TRBV7-2	NA	TRBJ2-3	TGTGCCAGCAGCTACCTAGACAGGCGAACGCAGTATTTT	CASSYLDRRTQYF
few	TRBV12-5	TRBD2	TRBJ2-1	TGTGCTAGTGGAAAGGGCGGGGGAAGCGGGGGACACAATGAGCAGTTCTTC	CASGKGGGSGGHNEQFF
NA	TRBV7-2	NA	TRBJ2-5	TGTGCCAGCAGCAACCCGGGCTGGTACCAAGAGACCCAGTACTTC	CASSNPGWYQETQYF
NA	TRBV12-3/TRBV12-4	NA	TRBJ2-5	TGTGCCAGCAGGCCGACTACCTCCGGGGAGACCCAGTACTTC	CASRPTTSGETQYF
NA	TRBV12-5	TRBD2	TRBJ2-3	TGTGCTAGTGGTTTCCAGGGGATCCGGGGACTAGCGGGGGAATACACAGATACGCAGTATTTT	CASGFQGIRGLAGEYTDTQYF
NA	TRBV7-8	TRBD2	TRBJ2-5	TGTGCCAGCACCCGCTGGGGGGGGACCACCCAAGAGACCCAGTACTTC	CASTRWGGTTQETQYF